This T cell receptor beta chain was documented in a study of PD-L1 blockade in urothelial cancer. At the level of the study: Male sex and bladder-origin urothelial cancer were recorded for about 90% of the roughly 30 patients. The researchers analyzed blood 3 weeks (second dose) and 6 weeks after treatment start.

Study findings and constraints: Tumor-linked clones in blood grew more by 3 weeks in durable-benefit patients.

The time point: peripheral blood 6 weeks after treatment start. Comment on this clone: What it binds is not known.

Synthetic TCR analog templates were spiked into all PCRs individually. The data were produced by immunoSEQ multiplex PCR, yet TCRdb's version contains in-frame clones alone and is incomplete. Here the sample spans around 93,000 clones, around 78% being singletons. This CDR3 is 14 amino acids long. V dropped 5 bases and J dropped 1 base, with 8 bases sitting between them. Germline V gene sequence: CDR1 SNHLY, CDR2 FYNNEI. This clonotype was sampled from a man aged 65-85 years with urothelial cancer. Source: PBMCs, taken around atezolizumab (anti-PD-L1) treatment. This chain uses TRBV2 with TRBJ1-4, with D possibly being TRBD1 (6 bases). The CDR3 sequence is CASSFRGTNEKLFF. CDR3 nucleotide sequence: TGTGCCAGCAGTTTCAGGGGAACTAATGAAAAACTGTTTTTT.